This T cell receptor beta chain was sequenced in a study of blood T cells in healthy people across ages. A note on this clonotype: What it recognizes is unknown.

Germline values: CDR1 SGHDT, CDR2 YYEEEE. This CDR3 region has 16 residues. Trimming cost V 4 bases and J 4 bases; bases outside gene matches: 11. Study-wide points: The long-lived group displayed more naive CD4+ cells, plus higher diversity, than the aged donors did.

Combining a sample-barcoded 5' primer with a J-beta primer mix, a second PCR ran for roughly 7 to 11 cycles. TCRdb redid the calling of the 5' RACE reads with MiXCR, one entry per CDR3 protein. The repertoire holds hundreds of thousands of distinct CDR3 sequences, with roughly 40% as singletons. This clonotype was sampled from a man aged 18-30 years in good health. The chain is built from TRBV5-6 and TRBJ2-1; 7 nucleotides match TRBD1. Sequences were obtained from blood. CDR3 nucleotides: TGTGCCAGCAGCAAGACAGGGCGGTCACTTTACAATGAGCAGTTCTTC. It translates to CASSKTGRSLYNEQFF.